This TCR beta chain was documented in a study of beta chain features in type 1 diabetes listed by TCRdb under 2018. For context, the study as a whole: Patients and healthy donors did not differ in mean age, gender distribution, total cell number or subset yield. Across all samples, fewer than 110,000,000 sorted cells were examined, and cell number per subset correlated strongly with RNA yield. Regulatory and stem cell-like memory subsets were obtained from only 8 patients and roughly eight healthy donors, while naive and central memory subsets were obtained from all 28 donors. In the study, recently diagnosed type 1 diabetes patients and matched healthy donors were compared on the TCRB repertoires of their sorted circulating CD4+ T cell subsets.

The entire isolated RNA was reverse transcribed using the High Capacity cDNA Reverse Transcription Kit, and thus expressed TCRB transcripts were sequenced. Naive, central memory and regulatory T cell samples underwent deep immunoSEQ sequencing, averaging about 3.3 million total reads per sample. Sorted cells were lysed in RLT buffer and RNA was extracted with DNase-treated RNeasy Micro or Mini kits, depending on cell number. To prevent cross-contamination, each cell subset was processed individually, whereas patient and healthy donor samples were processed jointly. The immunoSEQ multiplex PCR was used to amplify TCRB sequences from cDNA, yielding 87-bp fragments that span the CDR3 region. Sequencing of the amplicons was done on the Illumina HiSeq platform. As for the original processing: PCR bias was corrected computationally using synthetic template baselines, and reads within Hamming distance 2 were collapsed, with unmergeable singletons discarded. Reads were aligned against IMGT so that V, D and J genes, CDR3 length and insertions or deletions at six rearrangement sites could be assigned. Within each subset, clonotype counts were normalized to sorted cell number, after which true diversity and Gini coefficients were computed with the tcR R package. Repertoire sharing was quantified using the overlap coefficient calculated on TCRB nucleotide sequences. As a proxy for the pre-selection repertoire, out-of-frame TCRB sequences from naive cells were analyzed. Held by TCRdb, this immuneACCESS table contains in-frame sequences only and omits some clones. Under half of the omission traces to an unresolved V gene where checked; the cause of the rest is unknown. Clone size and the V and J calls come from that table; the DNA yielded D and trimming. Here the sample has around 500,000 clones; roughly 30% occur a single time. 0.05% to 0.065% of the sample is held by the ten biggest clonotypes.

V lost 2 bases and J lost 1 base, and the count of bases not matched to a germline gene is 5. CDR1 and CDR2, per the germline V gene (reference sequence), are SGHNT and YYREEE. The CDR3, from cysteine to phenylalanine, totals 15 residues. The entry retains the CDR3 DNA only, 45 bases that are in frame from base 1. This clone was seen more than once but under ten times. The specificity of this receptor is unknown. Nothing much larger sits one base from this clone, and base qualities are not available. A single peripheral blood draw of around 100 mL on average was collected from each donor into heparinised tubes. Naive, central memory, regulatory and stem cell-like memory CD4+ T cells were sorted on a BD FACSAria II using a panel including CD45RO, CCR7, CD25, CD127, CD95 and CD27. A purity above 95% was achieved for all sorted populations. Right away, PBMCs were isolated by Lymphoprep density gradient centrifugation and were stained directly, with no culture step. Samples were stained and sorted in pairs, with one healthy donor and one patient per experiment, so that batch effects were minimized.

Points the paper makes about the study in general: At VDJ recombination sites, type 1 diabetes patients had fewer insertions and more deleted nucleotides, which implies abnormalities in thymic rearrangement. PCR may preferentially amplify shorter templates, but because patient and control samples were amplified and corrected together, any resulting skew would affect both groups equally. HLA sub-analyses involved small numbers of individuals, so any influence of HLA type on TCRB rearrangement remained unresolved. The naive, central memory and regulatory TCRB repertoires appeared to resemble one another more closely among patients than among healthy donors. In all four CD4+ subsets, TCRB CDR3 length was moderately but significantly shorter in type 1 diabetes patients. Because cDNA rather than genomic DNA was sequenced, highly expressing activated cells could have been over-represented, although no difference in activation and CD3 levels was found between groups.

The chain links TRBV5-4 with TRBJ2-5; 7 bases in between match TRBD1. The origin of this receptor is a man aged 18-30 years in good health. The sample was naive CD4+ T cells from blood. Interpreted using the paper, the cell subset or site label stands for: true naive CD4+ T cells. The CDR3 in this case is CASSFGQAPQETQYF. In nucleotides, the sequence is TGTGCCAGCAGCTTTGGACAGGCGCCCCAAGAGACCCAGTACTTC.